Shown below are 24 T cell receptor beta chains from a single sample sequenced in a study of T cells in Graves' hyperthyroidism and ophthalmopathy. Regions amplified from RNA transcripts were the TCR beta CDR3 regions. RT-PCR in the first round (using the HTBI primer set) targeted the TCR CDR3. Each CDR3 protein gets one entry after TCRdb re-called the multiplex PCR reads with MiXCR. The sample records about 600,000 distinct CDR3 sequences, 13% to 15% being singletons. The sample was blood. The receptor source for this set is a woman in her forties or fifties with Graves' ophthalmopathy.

This clonotype has a count of ten or more. This sequence joins TRBV7-2 and TRBJ2-5, with D unresolved. The V end was cut by 5 bases, the J end by 3 bases, with 13 bases between. Germline CDR1 and CDR2: SGHTA and FQGNSA. The CDR3 extends over 14 amino acids. CDR3 protein: CASSPRVSKETQYF. The CDR3 DNA sequence: TGTGCCAGCAGCCCTCGGGTCAGCAAAGAGACCCAGTACTTC.

This clonotype was detected only a few times. The chain couples TRBV24-1 to TRBJ2-1; 10 bases line up with TRBD1. The CDR3 runs 15 residues. The germline V gene encodes CDR1 KGHDR and CDR2 SFDVKD. The J segment lost 1 base and the V segment lost 5 bases, leaving 1 base of the junction unmatched. The CDR3 DNA sequence: TGTGCCACCAGTGTGGGACAGGGGTCCTACAATGAGCAGTTCTTC. Its translation: CATSVGQGSYNEQFF.

This clonotype was detected many times. The V gene is TRBV5-1, the J gene TRBJ1-2, with D uncertain. Per the germline V gene, CDR1 is SGHRS and CDR2 is YFSETQ. The V end was cut by 0 bases, the J end by 5 bases, with 5 bases between. The CDR3 has 12 amino acids. In nucleotides, the CDR3 is TGCGCCAGCAGCTTGGACGAGTATGGCTACACCTTC. Its translation: CASSLDEYGYTF.

This clonotype was seen ten or more times. This chain joins TRBV28 and TRBJ2-1, with no clear D. CDR1 MDHEN and CDR2 SYDVKM come from the germline V gene. This CDR3 region has 12 residues. Trimming took 6 bases from V and 6 from J, leaving 9 bases between them. CDR3 nucleotide sequence: TGTGCCAGCAGCCACCCCCTCAATGAGCAGTTCTTC. Residues: CASSHPLNEQFF.

This clonotype was seen many times. The chain employs TRBV11-3 and TRBJ2-1, with D hard to call. The CDR3 is 13 amino acids. Looked up from germline, CDR1 is SGHNT and CDR2 is YENEEA. V lost 0 bases to trimming and J lost 10 bases, with 10 bases between them. CDR3 DNA: TGTGCCAGCAGCTTAGATGTGATAGGAGAGCAGTTCTTC. It is translated as CASSLDVIGEQFF.

V gene TRBV5-4 combines with J gene TRBJ1-4; TRBD1 agrees at 10 bases. The CDR3 runs to 16 residues. Germline V gene lookup returns CDR1 SGHNT and CDR2 YYREEE (reference sequence). V lost 4 bases, J lost 5 bases, and 8 bases stayed unmatched. The CDR3 reads CASSPGGDRGNEKLFF. CDR3 nucleotides: TGTGCCAGCAGCCCGGGGGGGGACAGGGGAAATGAAAAACTGTTTTTT.

This clonotype was recorded many times. The genes are TRBV11-3 and TRBJ2-7; 10 bases map to TRBD2. The CDR3 covers 18 residues. CDR1 is SGHNT, CDR2 YENEEA, per germline. V lost 2 bases, J lost 5 bases, and 15 bases stayed unmatched. DNA of the CDR3: TGTGCCAGCAGCTTAACCCTCGTCTTAGCGGGAGGTAACGACGAGCAGTACTTC. Its translation: CASSLTLVLAGGNDEQYF.

Ten or more counts support this clonotype. This chain connects TRBV20-1 to TRBJ1-2; possible D gene TRBD1, 5 bases. The CDR3 runs 14 residues. Trimming took 3 bases from V and 6 from J, leaving 17 bases between them. Germline V gives CDR1 DFQATT, CDR2 SNEGSKA (reference sequence). The DNA for the CDR3 is TGCAGTGCTAGGAGACTTGGGGCGACGGATGGCTACACCTTC. Its protein is CSARRLGATDGYTF.

The table lists this clonotype with a few counts. The chain combines TRBV5-6 with TRBJ2-2; a possible D gene is TRBD1 (6 bases). The CDR3 runs to 15 residues. From germline, CDR1 is SGHDT and CDR2 YYEEEE. V lost 2 bases to trimming and J lost 7 bases, with 15 bases between them. The CDR3 sequence is CASSFGTSVLGELFF. CDR3 in DNA: TGTGCCAGCAGCTTCGGGACAAGTGTTCTCGGGGAGCTGTTTTTT.

This clonotype has a count of ten or more. The chain carries TRBV7-8 and TRBJ2-1, with TRBD2 as a possible D gene (6 bases). In germline, CDR1 is SGHVS, CDR2 FQNEAQ. There are 16 residues in the CDR3. The germline V and J ends were trimmed by 0 bases and 4 bases, with 13 bases remaining between them. This CDR3 reads CASSLARLDLYNEQFF. CDR3 bases: TGTGCCAGCAGCTTAGCTCGACTAGATCTATACAATGAGCAGTTCTTC.

J is TRBJ2-1 and V is TRBV4-3; 8 bases match TRBD2. Germline-derived CDR1 and CDR2 are LGHNA and YSLEER. This CDR3 contains 18 residues. V trimming: 0 bases; J trimming: 0 bases; junction bases outside the gene matches: 7. CDR3 in DNA: TGCGCCAGCAGCCAAGAAGAACTAGCGGCAAGCTCCTACAATGAGCAGTTCTTC. It translates to CASSQEELAASSYNEQFF.

J is TRBJ2-1 and V is TRBV4-3; 8 nucleotides line up with TRBD2. With 0 bases clipped from V and 8 bases from J, the junction kept 9 bases outside the gene matches. The germline CDR1 and CDR2 sequences are LGHNA and YSLEER. CDR3 size: 16 residues. In nucleotides, the CDR3 is TGCGCCAGCAGCCAAGATTGGTTGACTAGCGACTATGAGCAGTTCTTC. As protein: CASSQDWLTSDYEQFF.

Concerning this clonotype: A much larger clone sits a single nucleotide away, making a read error possible. The chain's CDR3 is CTSSPRRGGTEAFF. Here the CDR3 DNA reads TGTACCAGCAGCCCCCGGAGGGGAGGGACTGAAGCTTTCTTT. The chain is built from TRBV7-2 and TRBJ1-1; TRBD1 is a possible D gene (5 bases). CDR3 length: 14 amino acids. The V end lost 5 bases, the J end lost 5 bases, and 15 bases lay between the germline ends. Germline V gene data show CDR1 as SGHTA and CDR2 as FQGNSA.

This clonotype was seen more than once but under ten times. V and J are TRBV6-6 and TRBJ1-1; 7 positions agree with TRBD1. Trimming removed 2 bases from V and 3 bases from J; junction bases left unmatched: 6. In germline, CDR1 is MNHNY, CDR2 SVGAGI (reference sequence). The CDR3 sequence is 15 residues long. The chain's CDR3 is CASSYTGDSYTEAFF. The CDR3 coding sequence is TGTGCCAGCAGTTACACAGGGGACAGTTACACTGAAGCTTTCTTT.

This clonotype was observed at least ten times. This chain uses TRBV18 with TRBJ1-1; 11 bases align to TRBD1. The ends lost 0 bases at V and 2 bases at J; junction bases unmatched: 5. Looked up from germline, CDR1 is KGHSH and CDR2 is LQKENI. The CDR3 is 17 amino acids. The CDR3: CASSPPRGTGGNTEAFF. The CDR3 DNA sequence: TGTGCCAGCTCACCACCGCGTGGGACAGGGGGTAACACTGAAGCTTTCTTT. The whole variable domain, filled in from reference TRBV18 and TRBJ1-1, reads NAGVMQNPRHLVRRRGQEARLRCSPMKGHSHVYWYRQLPEEGLKFMVYLQKENIIDESGMPKERFSAEFPKEGPSILRIQQVVRGDSAAYFCASSPPRGTGGNTEAFFGQGTRLTVV.

This clonotype was detected ten times or more. This chain connects TRBV27 to TRBJ2-1, with 7 bases fitting TRBD2. CDR3 size: 16 residues. In germline, CDR1 is MNHEY, CDR2 SMNVEV (reference sequence). The V and J ends lost 1 base and 6 bases, in that order; junction bases with no gene match: 9. CDR3 sequence: CASSLLGLSRSNEQFF. Here the CDR3 DNA reads TGTGCCAGCAGTTTATTGGGACTATCCCGCTCCAATGAGCAGTTCTTC.

There are many counts of this clonotype. This chain joins TRBV9 and TRBJ1-2, with 8 positions matching TRBD1. The CDR3 is made up of 16 amino acids. V dropped 4 bases and J dropped 3; count of bases not matched to a gene: 11. Per germline, CDR1 SGDLS and CDR2 YYNGEE. DNA of the CDR3: TGTGCCAGCAGCCCCAGAAGCGGACAGGGTGACTATGGCTACACCTTC. It encodes CASSPRSGQGDYGYTF.

Many counts were recorded for this clonotype. V usage is TRBV4-3 and J usage is TRBJ2-7; D perhaps matches TRBD2 (5 bases). With 0 bases removed from V and 0 bases from J, the gap between germline ends came to 9 bases. Per the germline V gene, CDR1 is LGHNA and CDR2 is YSLEER. CDR3 length: 15 residues. The DNA of the CDR3 is TGCGCCAGCAGCCAAGATACGGGGAACTCCTACGAGCAGTACTTC. Encoded protein: CASSQDTGNSYEQYF.

This clonotype has at least ten counts. The genes are TRBV27 and TRBJ2-5, with 10 bases fitting TRBD2. The V gene end was trimmed by 2 bases and the J gene end by 7 bases; junction bases not matched to a gene: 13. The CDR3 sequence is 17 residues long. CDR1 and CDR2 from the germline V gene are MNHEY and SMNVEV (reference sequence). The CDR3 sequence: CASSLRWASGSFRTQYF. As DNA, the CDR3 is TGTGCCAGCAGTTTAAGATGGGCTAGCGGGAGCTTTCGGACCCAGTACTTC.

At least ten counts were recorded for this clonotype. This chain links TRBV28 with TRBJ2-3; a weak D match, TRBD1 (6 bases). With 4 bases removed from V and 3 bases from J, the gap between germline ends came to 17 bases. CDR1 and CDR2 from the germline V gene are MDHEN and SYDVKM. This CDR3 comprises 16 residues. CDR3 amino acids: CASSSTGFSRTDTQYF. CDR3 sequence (DNA): TGTGCCAGCAGTTCTACAGGGTTTAGTAGGACAGATACGCAGTATTTT.

This clonotype was counted at least ten times. V gene TRBV13 combines with J gene TRBJ1-1; no clear D gene. V lost 4 bases to trimming and J lost 1 base, with 7 bases between them. Germline CDR1 and CDR2: PRHDT and FYEKMQ (reference sequence). This CDR3 region has 13 residues. DNA of the CDR3: TGTGCCAGCAGCTGGGAAGGGAACACTGAAGCTTTCTTT. This gives the protein CASSWEGNTEAFF.

This clonotype was seen ten or more times. The chain is built from TRBV7-2 and TRBJ1-2; D gene ambiguous. This CDR3 contains 14 residues. The V end lost 5 bases, the J end lost 3 bases, and 13 bases lay between the germline ends. Germline CDR1 is SGHTA and CDR2 is FQGNSA. Written as DNA, the CDR3 is TGTGCCAGCAGCCCGCCATCGAGGGACTATGGCTACACCTTC. This encodes CASSPPSRDYGYTF.

This clonotype has a handful of counts. The CDR3 loop reads CATSDFKETQYF. The CDR3 DNA reads as TGTGCCACCAGTGATTTTAAAGAGACCCAGTACTTC. This rearrangement joins TRBV24-1 to TRBJ2-5; unclear D gene. Germline CDR1 and CDR2: KGHDR and SFDVKD. The CDR3 has 12 amino acids. Trimming shortened V by 1 base and J by 3 bases, and 2 bases separated the two germline ends.

The chain couples TRBV9 to TRBJ2-1; D unclear. Trimming cost V 4 bases and J 9 bases, with 14 bases left between them. The CDR3 extends over 13 amino acids. Germline-derived CDR1 and CDR2 are SGDLS and YYNGEE. CDR3 in amino acids: CASSPFPSGEQFF. The CDR3 coding sequence is TGTGCCAGCAGCCCCTTTCCCTCCGGTGAGCAGTTCTTC.